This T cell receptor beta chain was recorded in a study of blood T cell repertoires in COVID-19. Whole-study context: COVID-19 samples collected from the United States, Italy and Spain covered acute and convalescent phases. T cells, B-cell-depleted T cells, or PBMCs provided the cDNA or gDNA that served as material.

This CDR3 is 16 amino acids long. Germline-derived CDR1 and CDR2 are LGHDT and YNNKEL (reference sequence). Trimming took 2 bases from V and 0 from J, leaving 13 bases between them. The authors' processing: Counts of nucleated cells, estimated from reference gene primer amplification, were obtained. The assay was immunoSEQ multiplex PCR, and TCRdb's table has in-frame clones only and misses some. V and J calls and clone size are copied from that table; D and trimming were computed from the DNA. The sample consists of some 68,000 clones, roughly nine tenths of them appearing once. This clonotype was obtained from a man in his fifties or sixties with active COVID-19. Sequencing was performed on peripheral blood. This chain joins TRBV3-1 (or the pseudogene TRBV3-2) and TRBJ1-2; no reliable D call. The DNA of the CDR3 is TGTGCCAGCAGCCAATCCCGAACCACAGCTAACTATGGCTACACCTTC. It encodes CASSQSRTTANYGYTF.